These 16 T cell receptor beta chains originate from one sample sequenced in a study of low-dose radiotherapy and immunotherapy resistance in tumors. With TRAV- and TRBV-specific primers, first-strand cDNA was made, covering the alpha and beta chains. TCR amplification ran roughly 21 PCR cycles using constant-region and V-primer adapter primers. In TCRdb, the reads were re-called with MiXCR into one record per CDR3 protein. Among about 60,000 distinct CDR3 sequences listed, approximately 25% were seen once. Documented time point: before trial treatment. Sequenced here: PBMCs, sampled before treatment. The receptor set was obtained from a male donor with prostate cancer.

The chain uses TRBV7-8 and TRBJ2-7; no definite D call. The CDR3 loop spans 13 amino acids. Germline CDR1 and CDR2: SGHVS and FQNEAQ. Trimming took 0 bases from V and 3 from J, leaving 6 bases between them. CDR3 coding DNA: TGTGCCAGCAGCTTAGCTGCGCGCTACGAGCAGTACTTC. Amino acid sequence: CASSLAARYEQYF.

This clonotype was observed a handful of times. The rearrangement joins TRBV4-2 to TRBJ2-3, with 12 bases identical to TRBD2. The junction had 20 bases not matched to a gene; V was cut back by 4 bases and J by 6 bases. CDR3 length equals 20 residues. Germline-derived CDR1 and CDR2 are LGHNA and YNFKEQ. The CDR3 bases are TGTGCCAGCAGCCCCCTCGGCGGCTCTAGCGGGGGGGTACCCACGGATACGCAGTATTTT. It yields the protein CASSPLGGSSGGVPTDTQYF.

The rearrangement joins TRBV5-1 to TRBJ2-1; 10 bases agree with TRBD2. The germline V gene has CDR1 SGHRS and CDR2 YFSETQ. CDR3 size: 14 residues. Germline trimming cut 6 bases from V and 9 bases from J; bases unmatched to any gene: 9. CDR3 sequence (DNA): TGCGCCAGCACGAGTAGCGGGAGGTCTTCTGAGCAGTTCTTC. It is translated as CASTSSGRSSEQFF.

This clonotype was observed a few times. The chain uses TRBV10-3 and TRBJ2-1, with D unresolved. From germline, CDR1 is ENHRY and CDR2 SYGVKD. This CDR3 region has 14 residues. The V gene lost 3 bases and the J gene lost 6 bases, with 12 bases spanning the gap. CDR3 sequence: CAISERLGSNEQFF. In nucleotides, the CDR3 is TGTGCCATCAGTGAACGTTTGGGCAGCAATGAGCAGTTCTTC.

This clonotype was counted a few times. The chain has TRBV19 and TRBJ2-2; D might be TRBD1 (5 bases). There are 12 residues in the CDR3. Between the trimmed V and J ends, which lost 9 bases and 7 bases, there was a span of 12 bases. The germline V gene encodes CDR1 LNHDA and CDR2 SQIVND (reference sequence). The CDR3 coding sequence is TGTGCCAGCCATAAAGACAGCGGGGAGCTGTTTTTT. Amino acids: CASHKDSGELFF.

This clonotype was seen repeatedly, ten times or more. The chain joins TRBV12-3 or TRBV12-4 to TRBJ2-3; 14 bases map to TRBD2. V dropped 6 bases and J dropped 6; count of bases not matched to a gene: 8. The CDR3 loop spans 16 amino acids. As DNA, the CDR3 is TGTGCCAGCAGCTCATTGGGACTAGCGGGAGTGGATACGCAGTATTTT. It encodes CASSSLGLAGVDTQYF.

At least ten counts were recorded for this clonotype. V is TRBV7-7 and J is TRBJ2-5, with TRBD1 identical over 8 bases. This CDR3 contains 15 residues. The V segment lost 5 bases and the J segment 2 bases; nucleotides outside the gene matches: 7. Germline CDR1 reads SSHAT; CDR2 reads FNYEAQ (reference sequence). CDR3 loop: CASSPRDRPQETQYF. The CDR3 coding sequence is TGTGCCAGCAGCCCGCGGGACAGGCCTCAAGAGACCCAGTACTTC. The full variable domain, rest sourced from reference TRBV7-7 and TRBJ2-5, is GAGVSQSPRYKVTKRGQDVTLRCDPISSHATLYWYQQALGQGPEFLTYFNYEAQPDKSGLPSDRFSAERPEGSISTLTIQRTEQRDSAMYRCASSPRDRPQETQYFGPGTRLLVL.

This clonotype was recorded many times. The chain uses TRBV4-1 and TRBJ2-7, with D possibly being TRBD1 (5 bases). Germline CDR1 is MGHRA and CDR2 is YSYEKL. The CDR3 has 15 residues. V was cut by 1 base and J by 0 bases, with 10 bases left in between. Written as DNA, the CDR3 is TGCGCCAGCAGCCAAGCGGCGACAGTCTCCTACGAGCAGTACTTC. This codes for CASSQAATVSYEQYF.

This clonotype was detected many times. The chain links TRBV6-2 or TRBV6-3 to TRBJ2-7; 8 bases map to TRBD2. The CDR3 has 15 residues. V lost 5 bases and J lost 1; bases outside the gene matches: 7. CDR1 and CDR2 from the germline V gene are MNHEY and SVGEGT. CDR3 protein: CASSPRVAGSYEQYF. CDR3 nucleotides: TGTGCCAGCAGTCCCCGAGTAGCGGGATCCTACGAGCAGTACTTC.

In this sample, this clonotype turned up many times. This rearrangement joins TRBV2 to TRBJ2-5; 11 bases line up with TRBD2. J lost 3 bases, V lost 4 bases, and 7 bases had no gene match. This CDR3 spans 16 amino acids. Germline CDR1 reads SNHLY; CDR2 reads FYNNEI. The CDR3 DNA follows: TGTGCCAGCAGTGGGGGTTTTAGCGGGAGGGAAGAGACCCAGTACTTC. Translating gives CASSGGFSGREETQYF.

For this clonotype: The junction departs from the called germline gene at one end, perhaps through a read error. The J gene is TRBJ1-2, the V gene TRBV5-3, with 11 nucleotides matching TRBD1. TRBV5-3 is an open reading frame, and its role is uncertain. This CDR3 region has 17 residues. DNA of the CDR3: TGTGCCAGCAGCTATGGACAGGGGGCTGAGCCTAACTATGGCTACACCTTC. Its translation: CASSYGQGAEPNYGYTF.

This clonotype was picked up many times. J is TRBJ2-2 and V is TRBV9; D is ambiguous. Trimming shortened V by 5 bases and J by 0 bases, and 8 bases separated the two germline ends. This CDR3 has 14 residues. Germline values: CDR1 SGDLS, CDR2 YYNGEE. The CDR3 spells CASRAQANTGELFF. CDR3 bases: TGTGCCAGCAGGGCGCAAGCGAACACCGGGGAGCTGTTTTTT.

Comment on this clonotype: A read error is likely here: a far larger clone is one base away. The rearrangement uses TRBV7-6 and TRBJ2-7; no reliable D call. This CDR3 has 13 amino acids. Trimming shortened V by 5 bases and J by 7 bases, and 15 bases separated the two germline ends. Germline CDR1 is SGHVS and CDR2 is FNYEAQ. CDR3 DNA sequence: TGTGCCAGCAGCGCCGCAGGTAACAATGAGCAGTACTTC. Translation: CASSAAGNNEQYF.

This clonotype came up many times. This may be a read error: a much more frequent sequence differs by one nucleotide. This chain links TRBV28 with TRBJ2-3; tentative D call: TRBD1 (5 bases). CDR3 length: 15 residues. CDR1 is MDHEN and CDR2 is SYDVKM in the germline V gene. The CDR3 sequence is CASSLWIITGDTQYF. CDR3 bases: TGTGCCAGCAGTCTATGGATTATTACAGGAGATACGCAGTATTTT.

Details on this clonotype: Given a much more abundant clone one base away, this may be a read error. The V and J genes are TRBV27 and TRBJ2-1; D gene unclear. The CDR3 runs 14 residues. The germline CDR1 and CDR2 sequences are MNHEY and SMNVEV (reference sequence). V was cut by 3 bases and J by 10 bases, with 16 bases left in between. CDR3 sequence reads: CASSFPGRHYEQFF. The CDR3 nucleotides are TGTGCCAGCAGTTTTCCCGGACGTCACTACGAGCAGTTCTTC.

The sample holds many counts of this clonotype. The chain links TRBV27 to TRBJ2-7, with 10 bases fitting TRBD1. Germline CDR1 is MNHEY and CDR2 is SMNVEV (reference sequence). The CDR3 extends over 14 amino acids. The junction had 7 bases not matched to a gene; V was cut back by 6 bases and J by 5 bases. CDR3 bases: TGTGCCAGCAGCCCTTGGGACAGGGGTCACGAGCAGTACTTC. This sequence encodes CASSPWDRGHEQYF.